What follows are 32 T cell receptor beta chains derived from one specimen sequenced in a study of stem cell transplantation in POMP-related autoinflammatory disease (TCRdb year 2021). In the paper's terms, the time point label means: after hematopoietic stem cell transplant. Library preparation employed the immunoSEQ multiplex PCR assay. Imported from immuneACCESS, the table was reduced by TCRdb to in-frame sequences with V and J called. These copies leave out some clones; in studies compared against another copy, an unresolved V gene accounts for under half, and the cause of the remainder is not known. This sample holds more than 9,000 clones; roughly 83% were observed only once. About 4.7% of the sample belongs to the ten largest clones. Sequencing used CD4+ T cells from PBMCs, obtained after stem cell transplantation. These TCRs come from a human patient with POMP-related autoinflammation and immune dysregulation (PRAID). Some T cells may derive from the graft donor when a transplant has been performed.

The sample holds one count of this clone. The chain recombines TRBV28 with TRBJ2-7; 7 bases are shared with TRBD1. This CDR3 contains 16 residues. The V and J ends lost 10 bases and 4 bases, in that order; junction bases with no gene match: 19. Germline loops: CDR1 MDHEN, CDR2 SYDVKM. CDR3 in DNA: TGTGCCATCTCGAAAGGGGGCTTCGGGTCCTTGTACGAGCAGTACTTC. Its protein is CAISKGGFGSLYEQYF.

The V gene is TRBV5-4, the J gene TRBJ1-6, with 9 bases lining up with TRBD1. The germline V gene has CDR1 SGHNT and CDR2 YYREEE (reference sequence). The CDR3 has 14 residues. V shed 4 bases, J shed 8 bases, and the junction held 4 bases outside the gene matches. The CDR3 DNA is TGTGCCAGCAGCATACAGGGGGCGGATTCACCCCTCCACTTT. Encoded protein: CASSIQGADSPLHF.

The genes are TRBV4-1 and TRBJ1-1; D ambiguous. V was cut by 4 bases and J by 0 bases, with 9 bases left in between. Germline V gene sequence: CDR1 MGHRA, CDR2 YSYEKL. The length of the CDR3 is 14 residues. Written as DNA, the CDR3 is TGCGCCAGCAGCCCCGTGGGGTTGAACACTGAAGCTTTCTTT. Protein product: CASSPVGLNTEAFF.

This clone was counted a few times. The chain couples TRBV6-5 to TRBJ1-6; D ambiguous. The germline V gene encodes CDR1 MNHEY and CDR2 SVGAGI. The ends were cut back, 0 bases at V and 7 bases at J, with 10 bases in the middle. The CDR3 runs 15 residues. This chain's CDR3 is CASSYSAALNSPLHF. CDR3 sequence (DNA): TGTGCCAGCAGTTACTCGGCGGCTCTAAATTCACCCCTCCACTTT.

This clone has a single count. The chain is built from TRBV10-3 and TRBJ1-1, with D maybe TRBD1 (5 bases). Germline-derived CDR1 and CDR2 are ENHRY and SYGVKD. Trimming removed 6 bases at V and 5 bases at J, with 16 bases between. The CDR3 runs to 14 residues. For the CDR3, the DNA is TGTGCCATCAGGGATAAGGGACCCGCGACTGAAGCTTTCTTT. As protein: CAIRDKGPATEAFF.

The V call is TRBV19, the J call TRBJ2-6; D uncertain. Deletions cut 7 bases from V and 0 bases from J, with 4 bases between. CDR3 length: 13 residues. Germline V CDR1 and CDR2: LNHDA, SQIVND (reference sequence). Written as DNA, the CDR3 is TGTGCCAGTACCTTCTCTGGGGCCAACGTCCTGACTTTC. Translating gives CASTFSGANVLTF.

The chain links TRBV6-5 to TRBJ1-1; 7 bases agree with TRBD1. V gave up 6 bases and J gave up 0 bases; unmatched junction bases: 4. This CDR3 comprises 14 residues. The germline CDR1 and CDR2 sequences are MNHEY and SVGAGI. The CDR3 DNA reads as TGTGCCAGCAGGAACAGGGGCTTGAACACTGAAGCTTTCTTT. Translated, it gives CASRNRGLNTEAFF.

A few counts support this clone. CDR3 protein: CASSPVTAETQYF. The CDR3 DNA reads as TGTGCCAGCAGCCCCGTGACAGCAGAGACCCAGTACTTC. V is TRBV27 and J is TRBJ2-5, with a tentative D call TRBD1 (5 bases). Germline V gene data show CDR1 as MNHEY and CDR2 as SMNVEV (reference sequence). V dropped 6 bases and J dropped 4 bases, with 12 bases sitting between them. This CDR3 is 13 amino acids long.

The rearrangement uses TRBV19 and TRBJ1-1; D remains ambiguous. The length of the CDR3 is 14 residues. Per germline, CDR1 LNHDA and CDR2 SQIVND (reference sequence). V lost 2 bases, J lost 2 bases, and 9 bases lay in between. The CDR3 region is CASSIPFRNTEAFF. The CDR3 DNA reads TGTGCCAGTAGTATACCGTTCCGTAACACTGAAGCTTTCTTT.

This clone has only one observation. This sequence joins TRBV7-8 and TRBJ2-2, with D perhaps matching TRBD2 (5 bases). CDR1 is SGHVS, CDR2 FQNEAQ, per germline. This CDR3 has 16 residues. V lost 4 bases to trimming and J lost 1 base, with 13 bases between them. DNA for the CDR3: TGTGCCAGCAGCTATAGAGGCACTAGGAACACCGGGGAGCTGTTTTTT. Residues: CASSYRGTRNTGELFF.

J is TRBJ2-7 and V is TRBV5-5, with 13 bases lining up with TRBD2. The germline gives CDR1 SGHKS, CDR2 YYEKEE (reference sequence). The junction had 7 bases not matched to a gene; V was cut back by 4 bases and J by 3 bases. CDR3 length: 16 residues. The chain's CDR3 is CASSPGLAGALYEQYF. The CDR3 region has the DNA TGTGCCAGCAGCCCTGGACTAGCGGGAGCCCTCTACGAGCAGTACTTC.

The chain combines TRBV24-1 with TRBJ1-4; a possible D gene is TRBD1 (5 bases). Per germline, CDR1 KGHDR and CDR2 SFDVKD. The CDR3 length is 15 residues. V was cut by 4 bases and J by 5 bases, with 13 bases left in between. CDR3 residues: CATSETGDRNEKLFF. CDR3 DNA sequence: TGTGCCACCAGTGAAACAGGAGACCGAAATGAAAAACTGTTTTTT.

This chain links TRBV10-3 with TRBJ1-5, with D tentatively TRBD1 (5 bases). CDR1 ENHRY and CDR2 SYGVKD come from the germline V gene. This CDR3 has 15 residues. Trimming cost V 5 bases and J 2 bases, with 13 bases left between them. The CDR3 region is CAISRTGTRNQPQHF. Here the CDR3 DNA reads TGTGCCATCAGTCGGACGGGGACCCGCAATCAGCCCCAGCATTTT.

The rearrangement links TRBV11-3 to TRBJ1-2, with 12 nucleotides matching TRBD1. The V and J ends lost 10 bases and 6 bases, in that order; junction bases with no gene match: 6. Germline V gene lookup returns CDR1 SGHNT and CDR2 YENEEA. The CDR3 is 13 amino acids. The CDR3 here is CAISGTGGDGYTF. DNA for the CDR3: TGTGCCATCTCAGGGACAGGGGGCGATGGCTACACCTTC.

The chain is built from TRBV20-1 and TRBJ1-2; D uncertain. Trimming took off 3 bases at V and 6 bases at J, with 8 bases between the two ends. The CDR3 is made up of 11 amino acids. The V gene's germline CDR1 is DFQATT and CDR2 SNEGSKA (reference sequence). DNA for the CDR3: TGCAGTGCTAGCAGGCCTCATGGCTACACCTTC. Protein sequence: CSASRPHGYTF.

The V call is TRBV30, the J call TRBJ2-7; tentatively, D is TRBD2 (6 bases). This CDR3 region has 11 residues. The germline V gene has CDR1 GTSNPN and CDR2 SVGIG (reference sequence). The CDR3 nucleotides are TGTGCGGGACTGACAGATTACGAGCAGTACTTC. Its protein is CAGLTDYEQYF. The full variable domain, in which reference TRBV30 and TRBJ2-7 provide the parts outside the CDR3, is SQTIHQWPATLVQPVGSPLSLECTVEGTSNPNLYWYRQAAGRGLQLLFYSVGIGQISSEVPQNLSASRPQDRQFILSSKKLLLSDSGFYLCAGLTDYEQYFGPGTRLTVT.

This clone occurred a few times. The rearrangement links TRBV28 to TRBJ1-1; 9 bases map to TRBD1. This CDR3 has 15 residues. V was pared by 6 bases and J by 2 bases, with 7 bases of the junction left unmatched. Germline CDR1 MDHEN, CDR2 SYDVKM. CDR3 in amino acids: CASRYPTGGNTEAFF. CDR3 DNA sequence: TGTGCCAGCAGATACCCGACAGGGGGAAACACTGAAGCTTTCTTT.

The sample holds one count of this clone. The chain has TRBV27 and TRBJ2-7, with 8 positions matching TRBD1. The CDR3 runs to 14 residues. The ends lost 7 bases at V and 8 bases at J; junction bases unmatched: 13. Looked up from germline, CDR1 is MNHEY and CDR2 is SMNVEV (reference sequence). The CDR3 DNA sequence: TGTGCCAGCACCTCAAGACAGGGGTTTAGAAAGCAGTACTTC. Amino acid sequence: CASTSRQGFRKQYF.

V usage is TRBV6-5 and J usage is TRBJ2-1; D ambiguous. V was pared by 6 bases and J by 8 bases, with 17 bases between. Germline CDR1 MNHEY, CDR2 SVGAGI. This CDR3 is built from 14 residues. DNA for the CDR3: TGTGCCAGCAGCTCCGGCGGTCCATGGCATGAGCAGTTCTTC. The encoded protein is CASSSGGPWHEQFF.

The chain is built from TRBV19 and TRBJ2-5; D may be TRBD2 (5 bases). Germline-derived CDR1 and CDR2 are LNHDA and SQIVND (reference sequence). V shed 6 bases and J shed 1 base, with 15 bases lying between them. CDR3 length: 15 residues. The CDR3 DNA reads TGTGCCAGTAGCTCAGCGGCCACAATCCAAGAGACCCAGTACTTC. It specifies CASSSAATIQETQYF. The whole variable domain, filled in from reference TRBV19 and TRBJ2-5, reads DGGITQSPKYLFRKEGQNVTLSCEQNLNHDAMYWYRQDPGQGLRLIYYSQIVNDFQKGDIAEGYSVSREKKESFPLTVTSAQKNPTAFYLCASSSAATIQETQYFGPGTRLLVL.

The V call is TRBV19, the J call TRBJ1-1; D not certain. CDR3 length: 14 residues. The germline V gene has CDR1 LNHDA and CDR2 SQIVND (reference sequence). V was pared by 7 bases and J by 1 base, with 13 bases between. DNA for the CDR3: TGTGCCAGTATCCCTTCTTCGACGAACACTGAAGCTTTCTTT. Residues: CASIPSSTNTEAFF. The variable domain in full, with the rest retrieved from reference TRBV19 and TRBJ1-1, is DGGITQSPKYLFRKEGQNVTLSCEQNLNHDAMYWYRQDPGQGLRLIYYSQIVNDFQKGDIAEGYSVSREKKESFPLTVTSAQKNPTAFYLCASIPSSTNTEAFFGQGTRLTVV.

The V gene is TRBV5-3, the J gene TRBJ1-1, with TRBD1 as a possible D gene (5 bases). TRBV5-3 is reported as an ORF; its role is uncertain. This CDR3 is built from 15 residues. Deletions cut 9 bases from V and 3 bases from J, with 21 bases between. For the CDR3, the DNA is TGTGCCAAAACCACCGGGGCAGGAAGAGACACTGAAGCTTTCTTT. Translation gives CAKTTGAGRDTEAFF.

This clone showed up just a few times. This CDR3 reads CASSLSESSASSYNSPLHF. CDR3 in DNA: TGTGCCAGCAGTTTATCTGAGTCGTCGGCGAGCTCCTATAATTCACCCCTCCACTTT. This chain uses TRBV27 with TRBJ1-6, with unresolved D. The V end was cut by 0 bases, the J end by 0 bases, with 15 bases between. Germline CDR1 and CDR2: MNHEY and SMNVEV (reference sequence). The CDR3 is 19 amino acids.

This clone occurred a few times. This sequence joins TRBV18 and TRBJ1-5; the match to TRBD1 covers 7 bases. The trim removed 10 bases at V and 0 bases at J, leaving 12 bases unmatched. The CDR3 is 16 amino acids. The germline V gene encodes CDR1 KGHSH and CDR2 LQKENI. The CDR3 sequence is CATSEGQSYSNQPQHF. The CDR3 coding sequence is TGTGCCACTTCTGAGGGACAGTCCTATAGCAATCAGCCCCAGCATTTT.

The rearrangement uses TRBV5-1 and TRBJ2-1; 7 bases are a match to TRBD1. Germline assignment: CDR1 SGHRS and CDR2 YFSETQ. V dropped 0 bases and J dropped 8; count of bases not matched to a gene: 8. The CDR3 is 15 residues long. CDR3 sequence reads: CASSLGRGQVDEQFF. In DNA form, the CDR3 reads TGCGCCAGCAGCTTGGGTAGGGGGCAGGTTGATGAGCAGTTCTTC.

The J gene is TRBJ2-7, the V gene TRBV6-2 or TRBV6-3, with D unresolved. Per germline, CDR1 MNHEY and CDR2 SVGEGT. This CDR3 contains 12 residues. Deletions cut 2 bases from V and 12 bases from J, with 14 bases between. The DNA for the CDR3 is TGTGCCAGCAGTTACCCGTCCGCGGATAGGTACTTC. Residues: CASSYPSADRYF.

This chain uses TRBV7-9 with TRBJ2-7, with 9 nucleotides matching TRBD1. CDR1 and CDR2 from the germline V gene are SEHNR and FQNEAQ (reference sequence). CDR3 length equals 14 residues. Trimming took 5 bases from V and 2 from J; bases not matched to a gene: 4. CDR3 nucleotide sequence: TGTGCCAGCAGCCCACGGACAGGGGCCTACGAGCAGTACTTC. It yields the protein CASSPRTGAYEQYF.

The chain is built from TRBV11-2 and TRBJ1-2; weak D call: TRBD1 (5 bases). The ends were cut back, 4 bases at V and 3 bases at J, with 12 bases in the middle. The CDR3 contains 14 residues. Germline assignment: CDR1 SGHAT and CDR2 FQNNGV. This chain's CDR3 is CASSSPGRDYGYTF. DNA of the CDR3: TGTGCCAGCAGCTCCCCAGGGAGGGACTATGGCTACACCTTC.

The chain couples TRBV24-1 to TRBJ2-2; weak D call: TRBD2 (7 bases). Trimming left V 5 bases short and J 7 bases short, with 16 bases between. The CDR3 contains 15 residues. CDR1 is KGHDR, CDR2 SFDVKD, per germline. The CDR3 loop is CATSVGGRKDGELFF. Written as DNA, the CDR3 is TGTGCCACCAGTGTGGGGGGGCGTAAGGACGGGGAGCTGTTTTTT.

V and J are TRBV30 and TRBJ1-1; D call uncertain. Trimming removed 2 bases at V and 11 bases at J, with 15 bases between. CDR1 GTSNPN and CDR2 SVGIG come from the germline V gene (reference sequence). The CDR3 is made up of 12 amino acids. The chain's CDR3 is CAWSPGPREAFF. Here the CDR3 DNA reads TGTGCCTGGAGTCCTGGACCAAGGGAGGCTTTCTTT.

This chain uses TRBV11-3 with TRBJ2-1, with TRBD2 identical over 8 bases. The CDR3 loop spans 14 amino acids. The J segment lost 7 bases and the V segment lost 3 bases, leaving 5 bases of the junction unmatched. CDR1 and CDR2 (germline): SGHNT, YENEEA. The CDR3 nucleotides read TGTGCCAGCAGCTTGGTGGGACTAGATAATGAGCAGTTCTTC. Translated, it gives CASSLVGLDNEQFF.

This chain connects TRBV27 to TRBJ1-5; the D gene is possibly TRBD1 (5 bases). CDR1 and CDR2 (germline): MNHEY, SMNVEV (reference sequence). V was clipped by 4 bases and J by 5 bases, with 12 bases between them. This CDR3 region has 14 residues. The DNA of the CDR3 is TGTGCCAGCAGTTCGGTCCTCAGGGATCAGCCCCAGCATTTT. This encodes CASSSVLRDQPQHF.